What follows describes a single T cell receptor beta chain. Clones were read by immunoSEQ multiplex PCR, and TCRdb kept only the in-frame ones, dropping some. The profile shows about 270,000 clones, approximately 81% of them singletons. The CDR3 has 14 amino acids. Germline V gives CDR1 GTSNPN, CDR2 SVGIG (reference sequence). V lost 1 base and J 2 bases, leaving 12 bases between the germline ends. The sample originates from a study of blood T cell repertoires in COVID-19. In the study overall: Spain, Italy and the United States supplied samples that represented acute and convalescent COVID-19.

The chain couples TRBV30 to TRBJ2-7; unclear D gene. This TCR came from a woman between 18 and 29 years old with acute or convalescent COVID-19. The sequenced material came from peripheral blood. In DNA form, the CDR3 reads TGTGCCTGGAGTGACCGCGTATCCCCCTACGAGCAGTACTTC. It yields the protein CAWSDRVSPYEQYF.